This TCR beta chain was found in a study of blood T cell repertoires in COVID-19. Study information: The study drew acute and convalescent COVID-19 samples from the United States, Italy and Spain. PBMCs, B-cell-depleted T cells, or T cells provided the cDNA or gDNA that made up the material.

The V and J ends lost 10 bases and 4 bases respectively, with 23 bases between them. CDR1 and CDR2 (germline): LNHDA, SQIVND (reference sequence). The CDR3 extends over 15 amino acids. Authors' methods: Reference gene primer amplification gave estimated nucleated cell counts. TCRdb's copy holds only in-frame clones and misses some; the assay was immunoSEQ multiplex PCR. That table furnishes V, J and clone size, whereas the DNA furnished D and trimming. In the table there are tens of thousands of clones, 79% of which are singletons. Sequencing was carried out using peripheral blood. The receptor comes from a human donor in a cohort sampled during active COVID-19. The chain has TRBV19 and TRBJ2-7; possibly TRBD2 for D (6 bases). CDR3: CATWGETCPNYEQYF. CDR3 coding DNA: TGTGCCACTTGGGGGGAGACTTGTCCCAATTACGAGCAGTACTTC.